This T cell receptor beta chain derives from a study of shared clonotypes between healthy human individuals (TCRdb year 2020). At the level of the whole study: The cohort comprised two women and a few men aged 18 to 49 years. The study deeply sequenced blood TCR repertoires of 5 or 6 healthy adults to estimate repertoire size and the extent of clonotype sharing between individuals. Different laboratories and diverse techniques were used to prepare libraries and sequence TCR repertoires, to increase sequencing depth and limit assay-specific biases. Each donor's leukapheresis produced roughly between about 0.9 and 9.5 billion PBMCs.

The CDR3 covers 14 residues, taking in both the cysteine and the phenylalanine. The DNA shown is the 42-base CDR3, in frame from base 1. Sequences SNHLY (CDR1) and FYNNEI (CDR2) are obtained from the germline V gene. V trim: 4 bases; J trim: 0 bases; unmatched bases: 1. The donors were healthy, HIV-negative adults who had no recently reported acute infections or vaccinations. All donors were Caucasian adults living in Nashville, Tennessee, USA. In the unsorted samples, some 94 million PBMCs were counted, and genomic DNA was extracted using the QIAamp DNA Blood Mini kit. After blood collection by leukapheresis, PBMCs were isolated using Ficoll-Histopaque density gradient centrifugation and then cryopreserved in the vapor phase of liquid nitrogen. General findings and caveats noted by the study authors: Sampling was restricted to blood, and TCR repertoires in tissues likely differ from the TCR repertoires found in blood. Because the study included a small number of donors, the genetic and exposure-history diversity represented was limited. Based on pairwise subsampling, the degree of clonotype sharing among donors was expected to be affected by sequencing depth.

In this sample, this clone turned up a few times. There is no known antigen for this receptor. Within one base of it there is no much larger clone, and no base qualities were kept. Other DNA sequences of this sample code for an identical CDR3. TCR CDR3 regions were amplified from genomic DNA by multiplex PCR using the deep immunoSEQ assay. Extracted genomic DNA from each cell subset was distributed evenly across all wells of several immunoSEQ 96-well plates, and each plate was treated as a replicate. For unsorted PBMC, each replicate PCR was loaded with approximately 300 ng genomic DNA, equivalent to 25,000 to 35,000 T cell genomes. Unsorted PBMC genomic DNA was sequenced across ten immunoSEQ deep assay plates. Purified libraries were measured with a Qubit 3.0 fluorometer, size-checked on a Bioanalyzer 2100, and measured again with the KAPA Library Quantification kit. Each immunoSEQ 96-well plate was sequenced on its own single-read 150-cycle Illumina NextSeq 550 flow cell. In the source study's methods: The immunoSEQ output contained only junctional sequences without quality scores, so filtering could not match that applied to full-length reads. Sequences were annotated with PyIR, a Python wrapper for IgBLAST v1.9, using IMGT germline references to assign V/J genes and CDR3. Reads were removed for weak V/J assignments (E-value above 1e-6), missing CDR3, stop codons, out-of-frame junctions, or ambiguous translated residues. V3J clonotypes were defined as sequences sharing the same inferred V gene, J gene, and CDR3 amino acid sequence. Percentage overlap between repertoires was computed as shared unique clonotypes divided by the size of the smaller repertoire. Repertoire richness was assessed with RTK rarefaction, the Chao1 estimator, and Recon v2.1 estimates of unobserved clonotypes. Not all clones reach the TCRdb copy of this immuneACCESS table, which keeps in-frame sequences only. Checked studies attribute under half of the gap to unresolved V genes and leave the rest unexplained. That table is the source of V, J and clone size, and D and trimming were worked out from the DNA. For this sample the table gives around 430,000 clones, of which more than 75% were detected only once. The ten largest clones capture approximately 13% of the sample.

The rearranged segments are TRBV2 and TRBJ1-1; the central 8 bases match TRBD1. The clonotype originates from a woman in her forties in good health. Some clones in this sample may be carry-over from other donors' samples. Sequencing used PBMCs. The CDR3 reads CASSVDRVNTEAFF. The DNA is as follows: TGTGCCAGCAGTGTGGACAGGGTGAACACTGAAGCTTTCTTT. Beyond the CDR3, the reference TRBV2 and TRBJ1-1 genes provide the residues; the full variable domain reads: EPEVTQTPSHQVTQMGQEVILRCVPISNHLYFYWYRQILGQKVEFLVSFYNNEISEKSEIFDDQFSVERPDGSNFTLKIRSTKLEDSAMYFCASSVDRVNTEAFFGQGTRLTVV.